This T cell receptor (beta chain) was found in a study of cytomegalovirus exposure and HLA in healthy donors. Regarding the study as a whole: By a later analysis, the bulk of CMV-associated TCR beta chains appeared HLA-restricted. Further analysis was carried out later, and it showed several of the most significant clusters appearing linked to common viral pathogens.

As concerns this clone: Its antigen remains unknown.

The PCR was carried out with 60 Vbeta primers and 13 Jbeta primers. This table comes from immunoSEQ multiplex PCR, and its TCRdb copy is limited to in-frame clones, with some not included. The data show fewer than 200,000 clones, over 65% seen once. The CDR3 loop spans 12 amino acids. Germline assignment: CDR1 SGHAT and CDR2 FQNNGV. With 5 bases removed from V and 7 bases from J, the gap between germline ends came to 8 bases. This clonotype was obtained from a woman aged 30 to 39 in good health and CMV-seronegative. Sequencing input: PBMCs. V usage is TRBV11-2 and J usage is TRBJ1-4; a possible D gene is TRBD1 (5 bases). CDR3 residues: CASSTGGEKLFF. The CDR3 DNA reads TGTGCCAGCAGCACAGGCGGTGAAAAACTGTTTTTT.